The T cell receptor beta chain described here comes from a study of beta chain features in type 1 diabetes. Study details: Examination spanned fewer than 140,000,000 sorted cells from all samples.

J gave up 0 bases and V 6 bases, and 0 bases lay outside the gene matches. Germline CDR1 and CDR2: SNHLY and FYNNEI. This CDR3 is built from 14 residues. This clone was observed a few times. As every portion of the isolated RNA was reverse transcribed, the sequencing read expressed TCRB transcripts. Only in-frame clones appear in the TCRdb table, and some are missing; sequencing was by immunoSEQ multiplex PCR. The table shows about 160,000 clones, with roughly 9.1% occurring only once. Sequenced sample: central memory CD4+ T cells from blood. The chain links TRBV2 to TRBJ2-2; 8 bases line up with TRBD1. This sequence was found in a woman younger than 30 in good health. CDR3 in DNA: TGTGCCAGCAGGGACAGGGCGAACACCGGGGAGCTGTTTTTT. Translated, it gives CASRDRANTGELFF.